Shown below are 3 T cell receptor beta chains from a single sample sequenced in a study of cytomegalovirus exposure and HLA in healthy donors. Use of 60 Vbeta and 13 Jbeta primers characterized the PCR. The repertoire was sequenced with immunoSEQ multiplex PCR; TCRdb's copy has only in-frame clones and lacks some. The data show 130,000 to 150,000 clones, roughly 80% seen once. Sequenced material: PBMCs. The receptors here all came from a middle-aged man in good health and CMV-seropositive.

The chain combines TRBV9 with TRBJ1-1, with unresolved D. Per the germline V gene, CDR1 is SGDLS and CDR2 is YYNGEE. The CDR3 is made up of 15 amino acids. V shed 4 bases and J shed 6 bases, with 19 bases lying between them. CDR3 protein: CASSPHSVAGPEAFF. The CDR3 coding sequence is TGTGCCAGCAGCCCCCATAGCGTAGCAGGCCCTGAAGCTTTCTTT. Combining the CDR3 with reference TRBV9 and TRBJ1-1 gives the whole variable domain DSGVTQTPKHLITATGQRVTLRCSPRSGDLSVYWYQQSLDQGLQFLIQYYNGEERAKGNILERFSAQQFPDLHSELNLSSLELGDSALYFCASSPHSVAGPEAFFGQGTRLTVV.

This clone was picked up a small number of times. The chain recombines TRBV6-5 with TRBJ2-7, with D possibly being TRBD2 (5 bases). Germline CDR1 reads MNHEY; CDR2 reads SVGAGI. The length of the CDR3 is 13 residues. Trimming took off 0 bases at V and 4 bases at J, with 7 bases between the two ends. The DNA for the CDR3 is TGTGCCAGCAGTTACTCGAGAGGGTACGAGCAGTACTTC. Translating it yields CASSYSRGYEQYF.

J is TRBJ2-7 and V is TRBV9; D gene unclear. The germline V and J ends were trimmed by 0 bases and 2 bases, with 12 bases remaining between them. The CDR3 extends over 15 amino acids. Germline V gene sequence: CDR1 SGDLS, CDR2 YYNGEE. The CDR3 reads CASSVAQASPYEQYF. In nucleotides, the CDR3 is TGTGCCAGCAGCGTAGCGCAGGCCTCTCCCTACGAGCAGTACTTC. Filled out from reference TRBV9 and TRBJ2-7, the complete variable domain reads DSGVTQTPKHLITATGQRVTLRCSPRSGDLSVYWYQQSLDQGLQFLIQYYNGEERAKGNILERFSAQQFPDLHSELNLSSLELGDSALYFCASSVAQASPYEQYFGPGTRLTVT.